This T cell receptor beta chain was sequenced for a study of shared clonotypes between healthy human individuals. The naive CD8 population came from CD45RO-negative cells selected for CCR7, without terminally differentiated effector memory CD45RA+ cells. Between the trimmed V and J ends, which lost 7 bases and 1 base, there was a span of 11 bases. There are 14 residues in the CDR3. CDR1 is MNHEY and CDR2 is SMNVEV in the germline V gene (reference sequence). Some clones are missing from TCRdb's copy, which holds only in-frame ones; the method was immunoSEQ multiplex PCR. The top ten clones hold around 1.1% of a sample with over 2 million clones, around 96% of them seen once.

The rearrangement uses TRBV27 and TRBJ2-1; tentatively, D is TRBD1 (6 bases). The specimen was naive CD8+ T cells sorted from blood. This clonotype was obtained from a man between 18 and 29 years old in good health. In DNA form, the CDR3 reads TGTGCCAGCACCGATGGACAGTCCTACAATGAGCAGTTCTTC. This codes for CASTDGQSYNEQFF.